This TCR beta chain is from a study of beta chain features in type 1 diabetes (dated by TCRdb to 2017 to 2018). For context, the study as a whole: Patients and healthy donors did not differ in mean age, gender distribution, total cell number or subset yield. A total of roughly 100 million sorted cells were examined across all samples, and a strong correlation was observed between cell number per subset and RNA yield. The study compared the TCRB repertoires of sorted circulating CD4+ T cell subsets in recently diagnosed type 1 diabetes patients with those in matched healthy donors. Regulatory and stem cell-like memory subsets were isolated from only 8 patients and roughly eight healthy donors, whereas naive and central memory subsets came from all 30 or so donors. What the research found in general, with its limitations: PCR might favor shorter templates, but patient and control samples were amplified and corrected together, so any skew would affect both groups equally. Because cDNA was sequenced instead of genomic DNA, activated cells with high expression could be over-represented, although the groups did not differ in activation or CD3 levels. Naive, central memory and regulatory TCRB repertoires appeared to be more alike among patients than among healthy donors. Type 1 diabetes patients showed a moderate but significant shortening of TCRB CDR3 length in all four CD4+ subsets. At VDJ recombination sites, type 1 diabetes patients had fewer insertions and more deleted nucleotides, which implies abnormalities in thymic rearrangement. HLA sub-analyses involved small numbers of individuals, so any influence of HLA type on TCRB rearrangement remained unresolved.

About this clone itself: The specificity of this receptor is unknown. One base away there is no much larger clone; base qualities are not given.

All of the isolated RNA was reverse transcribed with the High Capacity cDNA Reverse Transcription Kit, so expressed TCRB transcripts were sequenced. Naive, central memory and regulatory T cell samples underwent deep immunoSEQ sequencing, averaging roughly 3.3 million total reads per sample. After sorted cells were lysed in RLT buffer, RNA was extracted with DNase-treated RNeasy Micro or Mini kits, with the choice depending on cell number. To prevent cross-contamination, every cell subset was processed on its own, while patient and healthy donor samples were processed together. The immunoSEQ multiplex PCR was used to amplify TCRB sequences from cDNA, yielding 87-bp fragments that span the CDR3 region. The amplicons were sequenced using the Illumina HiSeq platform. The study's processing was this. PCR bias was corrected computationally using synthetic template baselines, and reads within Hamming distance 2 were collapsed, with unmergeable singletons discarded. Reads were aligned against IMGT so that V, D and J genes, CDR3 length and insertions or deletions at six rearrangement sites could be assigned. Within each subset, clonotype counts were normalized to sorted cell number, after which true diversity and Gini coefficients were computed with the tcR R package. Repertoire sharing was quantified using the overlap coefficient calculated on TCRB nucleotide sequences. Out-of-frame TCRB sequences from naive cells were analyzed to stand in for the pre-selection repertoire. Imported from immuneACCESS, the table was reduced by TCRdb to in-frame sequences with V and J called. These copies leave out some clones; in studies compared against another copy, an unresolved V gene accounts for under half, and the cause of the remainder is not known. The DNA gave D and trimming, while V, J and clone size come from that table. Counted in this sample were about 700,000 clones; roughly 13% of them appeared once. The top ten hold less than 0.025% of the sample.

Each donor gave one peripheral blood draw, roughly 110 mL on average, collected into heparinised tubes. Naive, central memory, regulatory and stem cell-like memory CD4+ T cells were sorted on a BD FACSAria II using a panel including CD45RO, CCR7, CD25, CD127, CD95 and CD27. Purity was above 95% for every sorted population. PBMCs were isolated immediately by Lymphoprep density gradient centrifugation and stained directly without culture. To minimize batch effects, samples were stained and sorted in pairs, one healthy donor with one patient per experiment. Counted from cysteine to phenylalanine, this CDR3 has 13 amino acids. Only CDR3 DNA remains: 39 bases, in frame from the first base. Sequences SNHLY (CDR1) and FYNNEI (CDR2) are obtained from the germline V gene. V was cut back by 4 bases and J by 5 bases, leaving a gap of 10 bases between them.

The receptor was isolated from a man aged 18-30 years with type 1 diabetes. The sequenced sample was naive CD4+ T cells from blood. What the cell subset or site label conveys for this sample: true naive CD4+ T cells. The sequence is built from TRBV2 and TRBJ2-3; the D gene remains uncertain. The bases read TGTGCCAGCAGTGCCTTGGGCGAAGATACGCAGTATTTT. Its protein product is CASSALGEDTQYF.